Detailed here is one T cell receptor (beta chain). This sample is drawn from a study of blood T cell repertoires in COVID-19. Background on the study: The samples span acute and convalescent COVID-19 from the United States, Italy and Spain. Nucleic acid was either cDNA or gDNA, and it came from T cells, B-cell-depleted T cells, or PBMCs.

Original processing notes: Reference gene primer amplification yielded estimated nucleated cell counts. Sequencing used immunoSEQ multiplex PCR; TCRdb keeps in-frame clones, though not all of them. The V and J calls and the clone size are those of that table, but D and trimming were determined from the DNA. The sample consists of 150,000 to 200,000 clones, just under 80% of them appearing once. Sequencing used peripheral blood. This TCR derives from a woman of 80 years or more with active or convalescent COVID-19.

Here the CDR3 reads CASSSRTGLNTEAFF. The CDR3 DNA follows: TGCGCCAGCAGCAGCCGGACAGGGCTGAACACTGAAGCTTTCTTT. The chain couples TRBV5-1 to TRBJ1-1; 8 bases match TRBD1. The CDR3 is 15 amino acids. The germline V gene has CDR1 SGHRS and CDR2 YFSETQ. The trim removed 4 bases at V and 0 bases at J, leaving 5 bases unmatched.